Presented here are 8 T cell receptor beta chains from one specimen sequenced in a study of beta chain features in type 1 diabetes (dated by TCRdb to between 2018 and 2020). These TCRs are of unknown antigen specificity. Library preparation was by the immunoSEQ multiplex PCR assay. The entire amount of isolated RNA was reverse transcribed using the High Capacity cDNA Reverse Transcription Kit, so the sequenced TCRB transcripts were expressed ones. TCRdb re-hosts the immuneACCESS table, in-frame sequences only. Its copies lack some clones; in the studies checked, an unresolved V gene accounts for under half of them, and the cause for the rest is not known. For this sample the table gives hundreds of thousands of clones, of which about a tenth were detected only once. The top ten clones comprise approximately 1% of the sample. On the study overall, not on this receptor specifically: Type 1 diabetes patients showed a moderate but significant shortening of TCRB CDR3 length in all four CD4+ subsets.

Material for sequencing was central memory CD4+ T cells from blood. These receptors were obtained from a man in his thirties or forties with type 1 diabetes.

The CDR3 DNA sequence: TGCGCCAGCAGCCCCCGAACATCCTATGGCTACACCTTC. It codes for CASSPRTSYGYTF. The chain uses TRBV4-3 and TRBJ1-2, with unresolved D. This CDR3 contains 13 residues. With 4 bases removed from V and 4 bases from J, the gap between germline ends came to 10 bases. Per the germline V gene, CDR1 is LGHNA and CDR2 is YSLEER.

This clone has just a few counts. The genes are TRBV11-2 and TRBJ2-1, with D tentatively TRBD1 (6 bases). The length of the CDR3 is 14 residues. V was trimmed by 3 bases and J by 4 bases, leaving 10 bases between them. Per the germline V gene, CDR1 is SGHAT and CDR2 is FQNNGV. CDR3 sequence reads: CASSLGTLYNEQFF. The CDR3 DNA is TGTGCCAGCAGCTTGGGGACACTGTACAATGAGCAGTTCTTC.

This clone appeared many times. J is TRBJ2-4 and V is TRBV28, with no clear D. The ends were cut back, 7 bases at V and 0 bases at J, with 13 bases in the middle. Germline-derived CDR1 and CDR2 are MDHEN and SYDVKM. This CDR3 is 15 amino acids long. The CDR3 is CASTLSSLAKNIQYF. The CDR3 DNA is TGTGCCAGCACCCTAAGTTCTTTAGCCAAAAACATTCAGTACTTC.

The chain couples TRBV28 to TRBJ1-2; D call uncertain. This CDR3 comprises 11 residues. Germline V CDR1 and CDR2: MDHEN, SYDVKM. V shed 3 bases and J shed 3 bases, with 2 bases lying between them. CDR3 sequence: CASSFDYGYTF. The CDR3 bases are TGTGCCAGCAGTTTTGACTATGGCTACACCTTC.

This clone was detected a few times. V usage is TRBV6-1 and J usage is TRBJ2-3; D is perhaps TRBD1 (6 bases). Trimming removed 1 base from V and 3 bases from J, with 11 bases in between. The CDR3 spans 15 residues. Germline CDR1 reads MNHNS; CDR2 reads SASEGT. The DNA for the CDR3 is TGTGCCAGCAGTGAAGACACAGGGCGAACAGATACGCAGTATTTT. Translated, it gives CASSEDTGRTDTQYF.

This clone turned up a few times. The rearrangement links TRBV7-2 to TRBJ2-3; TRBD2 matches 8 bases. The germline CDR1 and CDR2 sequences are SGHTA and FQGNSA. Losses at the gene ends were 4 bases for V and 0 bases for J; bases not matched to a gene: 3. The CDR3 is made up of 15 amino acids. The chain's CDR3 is CASSYTGGSTDTQYF. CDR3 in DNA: TGTGCCAGCAGCTACACGGGGGGGAGCACAGATACGCAGTATTTT.

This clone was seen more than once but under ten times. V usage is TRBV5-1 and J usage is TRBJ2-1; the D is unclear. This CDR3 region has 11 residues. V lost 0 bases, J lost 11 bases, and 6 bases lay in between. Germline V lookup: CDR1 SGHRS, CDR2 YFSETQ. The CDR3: CASSLEVQQFF. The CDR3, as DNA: TGCGCCAGCAGCTTGGAGGTTCAGCAGTTCTTC.

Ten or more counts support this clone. The CDR3 region is CASSLWTSGGTGELFF. CDR3 sequence (DNA): TGCGCCAGCAGCCTATGGACTAGCGGGGGCACCGGGGAGCTGTTTTTT. The chain combines TRBV4-3 with TRBJ2-2; 13 nucleotides agree with TRBD2. Germline V gene data show CDR1 as LGHNA and CDR2 as YSLEER. The CDR3 spans 16 residues. Losses at the gene ends were 4 bases for V and 4 bases for J; bases not matched to a gene: 3.